One sample yielded the 22 T cell receptor beta chains listed below, sequenced in a study of identical twins. In TCRdb, the 5' RACE reads were re-called with MiXCR into one record per CDR3 protein. Of roughly 720,000 distinct CDR3 sequences listed, around a sixth are singletons. These records were also assigned to another study, of T cells expressing NK-cell markers.

The sample was PBMCs. These receptors all stem from a young woman in good health.

This clonotype was found a few times. An end of the junction differs from the germline gene, which may be a read error. The V call is TRBV14, the J call TRBJ2-1, with no clear D. The CDR3 contains 15 residues. Germline V lookup: CDR1 SGHDN, CDR2 FVKESK. The CDR3 DNA sequence: TGTGCCAGCAGCCCTTTGGGCTTCTCCAACAATGAGCAGTTCTTC. It yields the protein CASSPLGFSNNEQFF. Full variable domain (remainder filled in from reference TRBV14 and TRBJ2-1): EAGVTQFPSHSVIEKGQTVTLRCDPISGHDNLYWYRRVMGKEIKFLLHFVKESKQDESGMPNNRFLAERTGGTYSTLKVQPAELEDSGVYFCASSPLGFSNNEQFFGPGTRLTVL.

This clonotype showed up just a few times. The chain links TRBV7-3 to TRBJ2-3; TRBD2 matches 9 bases. The CDR3 runs to 17 residues. V trimming: 2 bases; J trimming: 2 bases; junction bases outside the gene matches: 8. CDR1 SGHTA and CDR2 FQGTGA come from the germline V gene. CDR3 sequence reads: CASSLLGLAGLTDTQYF. CDR3 in DNA: TGTGCCAGCAGCTTACTCGGGCTAGCGGGGCTCACAGATACGCAGTATTTT.

The chain recombines TRBV5-6 with TRBJ2-5; 12 bases line up with TRBD2. The V gene's germline CDR1 is SGHDT and CDR2 YYEEEE. The V gene end was trimmed by 2 bases and the J gene end by 4 bases; junction bases not matched to a gene: 3. The length of the CDR3 is 15 residues. DNA of the CDR3: TGTGCCAGCAGCTTACTAGCGGGAGGCCGAGAGACCCAGTACTTC. Its protein is CASSLLAGGRETQYF. The full variable domain, with the rest looked up from reference TRBV5-6 and TRBJ2-5, is DAGVTQSPTHLIKTRGQQVTLRCSPKSGHDTVSWYQQALGQGPQFIFQYYEEEERQRGNFPDRFSGHQFPNYSSELNVNALLLGDSALYLCASSLLAGGRETQYFGPGTRLLVL.

This clonotype occurred many times. CDR3 loop: CASSRQGFEQYF. The CDR3 nucleotides are TGTGCCAGCAGCCGACAGGGGTTCGAGCAGTACTTC. This chain joins TRBV12-3 or TRBV12-4 and TRBJ2-7, with 8 bases matching TRBD1. The CDR3 has 12 residues. V lost 6 bases to trimming and J lost 6 bases; unmatched junction nucleotides: 4.

The chain employs TRBV12-3 or TRBV12-4 and TRBJ1-1; D unclear. With 4 bases removed from V and 0 bases from J, the gap between germline ends came to 6 bases. The CDR3 covers 13 residues. CDR3 in DNA: TGTGCCAGCAGTTGGAGTGTGAACACTGAAGCTTTCTTT. Amino acid sequence: CASSWSVNTEAFF.

The gene calls are TRBV6-2 or TRBV6-3 and TRBJ2-1; D is perhaps TRBD1 or TRBD2 (6 bases each). The CDR3 extends over 15 amino acids. Between the trimmed V and J ends, which lost 7 bases and 6 bases, there was a span of 19 bases. Per the germline V gene, CDR1 is MNHEY and CDR2 is SVGEGT. The CDR3 here is CASTPGAPGINEQFF. CDR3 sequence (DNA): TGTGCCAGCACCCCGGGGGCACCCGGGATCAATGAGCAGTTCTTC.

This chain joins TRBV9 and TRBJ2-2; D gene uncertain. Germline CDR1 is SGDLS and CDR2 is YYNGEE. This CDR3 has 13 amino acids. Trimming pared 3 bases from V and 7 bases from J, leaving 10 bases between. The DNA of the CDR3 is TGTGCCAGCAGCGGGTTTCTCGGCGGGGAGCTGTTTTTT. This codes for CASSGFLGGELFF.

The chain has TRBV20-1 and TRBJ1-4, with 11 bases that match TRBD1. Trimming removed 6 bases from V and 5 bases from J; junction bases left unmatched: 2. Germline-derived CDR1 and CDR2 are DFQATT and SNEGSKA (reference sequence). The CDR3 sequence is 13 residues long. The CDR3 spells CSAWDRGNEKLFF. CDR3 bases: TGCAGTGCCTGGGACAGGGGGAATGAAAAACTGTTTTTT.

This clonotype was observed a few times. J is TRBJ2-7 and V is TRBV5-6; D remains unclear. Trimming stripped 2 bases from V and 0 bases from J, with 15 bases between. Germline CDR1 SGHDT, CDR2 YYEEEE. CDR3 size: 16 residues. CDR3 coding DNA: TGTGCCAGCAGCTTAATAGTTGGCCTCTCCTCCTACGAGCAGTACTTC. Amino acids: CASSLIVGLSSYEQYF.

This clonotype has only a few counts. The chain links TRBV19 to TRBJ2-7; the D is unclear. The CDR3 loop spans 14 amino acids. V gave up 7 bases and J gave up 0 bases, with 13 bases separating them. Germline V CDR1 and CDR2: LNHDA, SQIVND (reference sequence). The CDR3 DNA follows: TGTGCCAGTACCCAGACGCAATCCTCCTACGAGCAGTACTTC. It codes for CASTQTQSSYEQYF.

This clonotype was detected a few times. The chain combines TRBV7-8 with TRBJ2-7; D is possibly TRBD2 (5 bases). This CDR3 is 15 amino acids long. The germline V and J ends were trimmed by 1 base and 2 bases, with 12 bases remaining between them. Germline lookup yields CDR1 SGHVS and CDR2 FQNEAQ. CDR3 residues: CASSLGIATAYEQYF. CDR3 sequence (DNA): TGTGCCAGCAGCTTAGGAATAGCGACGGCCTACGAGCAGTACTTC.

The chain recombines TRBV11-2 with TRBJ2-3, with a tentative D call TRBD2 (6 bases). Germline assignment: CDR1 SGHAT and CDR2 FQNNGV. V was clipped by 2 bases and J by 6 bases, with 9 bases between them. This CDR3 has 13 amino acids. The CDR3 spells CASSLLEGDTQYF. The CDR3 DNA reads as TGTGCCAGCAGCTTACTGGAGGGCGATACGCAGTATTTT.

A few counts support this clonotype. J is TRBJ2-7 and V is TRBV7-2, with D maybe TRBD1 (5 bases). Germline V gene data show CDR1 as SGHTA and CDR2 as FQGNSA. There are 14 residues in the CDR3. The V end was cut by 5 bases, the J end by 3 bases, with 14 bases between. The CDR3 coding sequence is TGTGCCAGCAGCCCCTTTTCAGGGTTCTACGAGCAGTACTTC. It yields the protein CASSPFSGFYEQYF.

This clonotype was detected ten times or more. The chain combines TRBV5-6 with TRBJ1-5; no reliable D call. Germline assignment: CDR1 SGHDT and CDR2 YYEEEE. The ends were cut back, 2 bases at V and 7 bases at J, with 10 bases in the middle. This CDR3 spans 13 amino acids. The CDR3 reads CASSLDLMQPQHF. The DNA for the CDR3 is TGTGCCAGCAGCTTAGATCTTATGCAGCCCCAGCATTTT.

Only one count was recorded for this clonotype. The chain carries TRBV19 and TRBJ2-7; 11 bases match TRBD2. Trimming took 3 bases from V and 2 from J; bases not matched to a gene: 3. The CDR3 loop spans 15 amino acids. Germline CDR1 is LNHDA and CDR2 is SQIVND (reference sequence). CDR3 nucleotides: TGTGCCAGTAGTATGAAGGGACTAGCGGCCTACGAGCAGTACTTC. It translates to CASSMKGLAAYEQYF.

This clonotype showed up just a few times. V usage is TRBV12-5 and J usage is TRBJ2-7; 11 nucleotides line up with TRBD2. The CDR3 extends over 17 amino acids. V shed 4 bases, J shed 2 bases, and the junction held 10 bases outside the gene matches. From germline, CDR1 is LGHNT and CDR2 FRNRAP. CDR3 sequence reads: CASGSSGGIWEPYEQYF. The CDR3 DNA reads as TGTGCTAGTGGTTCTAGCGGGGGGATTTGGGAACCCTACGAGCAGTACTTC.

The chain joins TRBV7-2 to TRBJ2-1, with D possibly being TRBD2 (6 bases). V was clipped by 2 bases and J by 6 bases, with 14 bases between them. Germline CDR1 reads SGHTA; CDR2 reads FQGNSA. This CDR3 spans 15 amino acids. The CDR3 region has the DNA TGTGCCAGCAGCTTAATAGCGGTACTCGTCAATGAGCAGTTCTTC. It is translated as CASSLIAVLVNEQFF.

This clonotype was picked up one time. This chain connects TRBV4-1 to TRBJ2-5; D is uncertain. Trimming removed 4 bases from V and 4 bases from J, with 10 bases in between. This CDR3 has 13 residues. Germline assignment: CDR1 MGHRA and CDR2 YSYEKL. The DNA of the CDR3 is TGCGCCAGCAGCCTCACCCGGTTAGAGACCCAGTACTTC. This encodes CASSLTRLETQYF.

The chain uses TRBV4-3 and TRBJ1-3, with no clear D. V lost 2 bases and J lost 4, with 12 bases in between. The CDR3 has 15 residues. Germline V gives CDR1 LGHNA, CDR2 YSLEER. This CDR3 is CASSQSVLNGNTIYF. DNA of the CDR3: TGCGCCAGCAGCCAAAGTGTTCTGAACGGAAACACCATATATTTT.

The table lists this clonotype with many counts. This chain joins TRBV7-2 and TRBJ2-5, with D perhaps TRBD1 (6 bases). The germline gives CDR1 SGHTA, CDR2 FQGNSA. V shed 6 bases and J shed 5 bases, with 16 bases lying between them. The CDR3 contains 14 residues. In DNA form, the CDR3 reads TGTGCCAGCAGTTTGCAGGGGAGCAGGGAGACCCAGTACTTC. This translates into CASSLQGSRETQYF.

The chain carries TRBV6-1 and TRBJ1-2; possible D gene TRBD1, 5 bases. Per the germline V gene, CDR1 is MNHNS and CDR2 is SASEGT. The CDR3 covers 13 residues. Trimming took 8 bases from V and 5 from J, leaving 15 bases between them. CDR3 protein: CASGIWGTYGYTF. DNA of the CDR3: TGTGCCAGCGGGATCTGGGGGACGTATGGCTACACCTTC.

At least ten counts were recorded for this clonotype. The chain uses TRBV6-6 and TRBJ2-5; a weak D match, TRBD2 (7 bases). Germline CDR1 and CDR2: MNHNY and SVGAGI (reference sequence). With 6 bases removed from V and 4 bases from J, the gap between germline ends came to 9 bases. This CDR3 comprises 12 residues. The CDR3 region has the DNA TGTGCCAGCAGGAGGGGGGGAGAGACCCAGTACTTC. Translation gives CASRRGGETQYF.